This T cell receptor beta chain was sequenced in a study of OX40 agonist ivuxolimab in advanced cancers. Study information: The study gave patients intravenous ivuxolimab at 0.01 to 10 mg/kg every 2 weeks.

Note on this clone: Antigen unknown.

Overall study results and limits: At 0.1 to 3.0 mg/kg, CD4+ and CD8+ blood T cells expanded clonally by week 6. On average, a greater number of expanded clones characterised CD8+ T cells relative to CD4+.

Germline lookup yields CDR1 SEHNR and CDR2 FQNEAQ (reference sequence). The CDR3 loop spans 12 amino acids. Trimming pared 3 bases from V and 5 bases from J, leaving 8 bases between. Generated by immunoSEQ multiplex PCR, the TCRdb table keeps only in-frame clones and is missing some. The table lists approximately 68,000 clones, approximately 90% of them singletons. Blood samples were obtained at baseline, cycle 4 day 1, and cycle 7 day 1. The clonotype originates from an adult with an advanced solid tumor such as melanoma, head and neck, liver or kidney cancer. The V gene is TRBV7-9, the J gene TRBJ2-7, with a weak D call TRBD1 (5 bases). Specimen: CD4+ or CD8+ T cells sorted from blood, collected in a trial of the OX40 agonist ivuxolimab. The DNA of the CDR3 is TGTGCCAGCAGCTTTTCAGGGAACGAGCAGTACTTC. This encodes CASSFSGNEQYF.